These 10 T cell receptor beta chains were all obtained from the same sample, sequenced in a study of cytomegalovirus exposure and HLA in healthy donors. This PCR relied on a set of 60 Vbeta primers and 13 Jbeta primers. Method: immunoSEQ multiplex PCR; TCRdb's copy keeps in-frame clones and lacks some. The sample records 130,000 to 150,000 clones, around a tenth being singletons. The specimen was PBMCs. The receptors shown here come from a male donor in good health and CMV-seronegative.

This rearrangement joins TRBV6-5 to TRBJ1-1, with 7 bases identical to TRBD1. With V trimmed by 2 bases and J by 1 base, 7 bases remained unmatched. The CDR3 runs 16 residues. Germline CDR1 reads MNHEY; CDR2 reads SVGAGI. The CDR3 DNA sequence: TGTGCCAGCAGTTACGAGGGGGCGCTTGGGAACACTGAAGCTTTCTTT. As protein: CASSYEGALGNTEAFF.

This clone was counted a few times. The rearrangement uses TRBV2 and TRBJ1-1; D remains unclear. There are 13 residues in the CDR3. Germline V CDR1 and CDR2: SNHLY, FYNNEI. The V and J ends lost 7 bases and 1 base respectively, with 10 bases between them. For the CDR3, the DNA is TGTGCCAGCACTCGCCGGGGGAACACTGAAGCTTTCTTT. This codes for CASTRRGNTEAFF.

Here the CDR3 reads CASSPLSAYEQYF. The DNA for the CDR3 is TGTGCCAGCAGCCCCCTATCCGCCTACGAGCAGTACTTC. The chain has TRBV7-2 and TRBJ2-7; D call uncertain. With 5 bases removed from V and 2 bases from J, the gap between germline ends came to 10 bases. Per the germline V gene, CDR1 is SGHTA and CDR2 is FQGNSA. CDR3 length: 13 residues.

The chain carries TRBV14 and TRBJ2-2, with TRBD1 matching over 7 bases. The germline gives CDR1 SGHDN, CDR2 FVKESK. With 0 bases clipped from V and 3 bases from J, the junction kept 10 bases outside the gene matches. The CDR3 runs to 18 residues. The CDR3 nucleotides are TGTGCCAGCAGCCAAGAGTTGAGGGGGCCGGAATACACCGGGGAGCTGTTTTTT. Translating gives CASSQELRGPEYTGELFF. Looking up the rest from reference TRBV14 and TRBJ2-2 gives the full variable domain: EAGVTQFPSHSVIEKGQTVTLRCDPISGHDNLYWYRRVMGKEIKFLLHFVKESKQDESGMPNNRFLAERTGGTYSTLKVQPAELEDSGVYFCASSQELRGPEYTGELFFGEGSRLTVL.

This sequence joins TRBV2 and TRBJ1-1; possibly TRBD1 for D (5 bases). Trimming took off 6 bases at V and 8 bases at J, with 13 bases between the two ends. This CDR3 is built from 12 residues. Germline-derived CDR1 and CDR2 are SNHLY and FYNNEI. The CDR3 region has the DNA TGTGCCAGCAGGGGACTGCGGGAAGAAGCTTTCTTT. It specifies CASRGLREEAFF.

In this sample, this clone turned up a few times. The chain is built from TRBV27 and TRBJ2-7, with D maybe TRBD1 (6 bases). Deletions cut 7 bases from V and 6 bases from J, with 16 bases between. CDR3 length: 13 amino acids. Germline V CDR1 and CDR2: MNHEY, SMNVEV (reference sequence). The CDR3 spells CASTLIRGGEQYF. The DNA of the CDR3 is TGTGCCAGCACCCTTATCCGAGGGGGCGAGCAGTACTTC.

The chain is built from TRBV7-9 and TRBJ1-2; the D is unclear. CDR3 size: 15 residues. Germline assignment: CDR1 SEHNR and CDR2 FQNEAQ (reference sequence). Deletions cut 1 base from V and 2 bases from J, with 11 bases between. CDR3 in DNA: TGTGCCAGCAGCTTAGATTTTGACTGGAACTATGGCTACACCTTC. Translating it yields CASSLDFDWNYGYTF.

This clone was detected ten times or more. The chain recombines TRBV7-9 with TRBJ1-3; D call uncertain. From germline, CDR1 is SEHNR and CDR2 FQNEAQ (reference sequence). V gave up 8 bases and J gave up 1 base, with 12 bases separating them. The CDR3 runs 14 residues. DNA for the CDR3: TGTGCCAGCGAGGCGACCTTTTCTGGAAACACCATATATTTT. It encodes CASEATFSGNTIYF.

This clone was counted a few times. The chain recombines TRBV15 with TRBJ2-7; 11 nucleotides align to TRBD1. V was pared by 3 bases and J by 7 bases, with 11 bases of the junction left unmatched. The CDR3 runs 16 residues. CDR1 and CDR2 from the germline V gene are LNHNV and YYDKDF (reference sequence). As DNA, the CDR3 is TGTGCCACCAGCAGGGACTCCGGGACAGGGGGTTTGGAGCAGTACTTC. As protein: CATSRDSGTGGLEQYF.

J is TRBJ2-3 and V is TRBV7-3; 7 nucleotides line up with TRBD2. The V gene's germline CDR1 is SGHTA and CDR2 FQGTGA. The V segment lost 5 bases and the J segment 1 base; nucleotides outside the gene matches: 3. This CDR3 is built from 14 residues. This CDR3 is CASSNRGGTDTQYF. The CDR3 nucleotides are TGTGCCAGCAGCAATCGGGGGGGCACAGATACGCAGTATTTT.